A single sample is the source of the 5 T cell receptor beta chains below, sequenced in a study of OX40 agonist ivuxolimab in advanced cancers. The method was immunoSEQ multiplex PCR; TCRdb's version includes in-frame clones alone and lacks a portion of them. The sample lists 89,000 or so clones, around 90% occurring once. Here the sequenced sample was CD4+ or CD8+ T cells sorted from blood, taken in a trial of the OX40 agonist ivuxolimab. Receptor source: an adult with an advanced solid tumor such as melanoma, head and neck, liver or kidney cancer.

DNA of the CDR3: TGTGCCAGTAGTATGCTTGGGGCGGGCGAAAAACTGTTTTTT. This translates into CASSMLGAGEKLFF. The V call is TRBV19, the J call TRBJ1-4, with a weak D call TRBD1 (5 bases). In germline, CDR1 is LNHDA, CDR2 SQIVND (reference sequence). This CDR3 spans 14 amino acids. The germline V and J ends were trimmed by 3 bases and 8 bases, with 13 bases remaining between them.

The chain has TRBV6-1 and TRBJ1-2; D unclear. This CDR3 contains 13 residues. CDR1 and CDR2 (germline): MNHNS, SASEGT. V was shortened by 1 base and J by 4 bases, with 7 bases between the two germline ends. CDR3 nucleotides: TGTGCCAGCAGTGAAGGACGGACCTATGGCTACACCTTC. This sequence encodes CASSEGRTYGYTF.

The rearrangement joins TRBV30 to TRBJ1-2, with D hard to call. Trimming stripped 5 bases from V and 3 bases from J, with 7 bases between. The CDR3 runs to 11 residues. Germline assignment: CDR1 GTSNPN and CDR2 SVGIG (reference sequence). CDR3 amino acids: CAWDRDYGYTF. CDR3 DNA: TGTGCCTGGGATCGGGACTATGGCTACACCTTC.

The chain is built from TRBV27 and TRBJ2-6; tentative D call: TRBD2 (7 bases). CDR3 size: 17 residues. CDR1 is MNHEY and CDR2 is SMNVEV in the germline V gene (reference sequence). Trimming took off 7 bases at V and 0 bases at J, with 16 bases between the two ends. CDR3: CASKGGGLISGANVLTF. DNA for the CDR3: TGTGCCAGCAAGGGGGGGGGACTGATCTCTGGGGCCAACGTCCTGACTTTC.

The V gene is TRBV18, the J gene TRBJ2-5; D not resolved. Trimming pared 0 bases from V and 5 bases from J, leaving 13 bases between. Germline loops: CDR1 KGHSH, CDR2 LQKENI. The CDR3 extends over 15 amino acids. The CDR3 region is CASSPPVRRSETQYF. The CDR3 DNA reads TGTGCCAGCTCACCACCGGTGAGACGGAGTGAGACCCAGTACTTC.